These T cell receptor beta chains were read from a single sample in a study of CD8+CD57+ T cells in acquired aplastic anemia. TCRdb re-called the reads through MiXCR, storing one row per CDR3 protein. This table holds some 180,000 distinct CDR3 sequences, around 50% found once. The sequencing input was sorted CD4+, CD8+, or CD8+CD57+ T cells (not recorded which) from PBMCs. The origin of the receptors is a human donor with aplastic anemia. The CDR3 runs from the conserved cysteine through the conserved F or W. Each record gives: J gene, V gene, clone size, D gene, CDR3 DNA, CDR3 protein. D genes are given only for firm matches. Size values are once, few and many counts, or a class for expanded clones, and some rows have none.

j_call: TRBJ2-1; v_call: TRBV11-2; clone_size: few; d_call: TRBD1; cdr3_nt: TGTGCCAGCAGCGAAGTACCGGGACAGGGGGGCGGTGAGCAGTTCTTC; cdr3_aa: CASSEVPGQGGGEQFF
j_call: TRBJ2-3; v_call: TRBV6-1; clone_size: NA; d_call: NA; cdr3_nt: TGTGCCAGCAGCTTTTCCCGGGTATCAGCAGATACGCAGTATTTT; cdr3_aa: CASSFSRVSADTQYF
j_call: TRBJ2-7; v_call: TRBV5-1; clone_size: NA; d_call: TRBD1; cdr3_nt: TGCGCCAGCAGCTCGGTGGGACAGGCGAACACCTACGAGCAGTACTTC; cdr3_aa: CASSSVGQANTYEQYF
j_call: TRBJ2-5; v_call: TRBV29-1; clone_size: NA; d_call: TRBD1; cdr3_nt: TGCAGCGTAAGACAGGGGGCTGGAGCGGAGACCCAGTACTTC; cdr3_aa: CSVRQGAGAETQYF
j_call: TRBJ2-3; v_call: TRBV24-1; clone_size: NA; d_call: NA; cdr3_nt: TGTGCCACCAGTGACCCTAAAACGACAGATACGCAGTATTTT; cdr3_aa: CATSDPKTTDTQYF
j_call: TRBJ2-7; v_call: TRBV2; clone_size: NA; d_call: TRBD1; cdr3_nt: TGTGCCAGCACAAGGGACAGGTACTACGAGCAGTACTTC; cdr3_aa: CASTRDRYYEQYF
j_call: TRBJ1-4; v_call: TRBV7-9; clone_size: many; d_call: TRBD1; cdr3_nt: TGTGCCAGCAGCACGGGACAGGGATCTACAACTAATGAAAAACTGTTTTTT; cdr3_aa: CASSTGQGSTTNEKLFF
j_call: TRBJ2-1; v_call: TRBV25-1; clone_size: NA; d_call: TRBD2; cdr3_nt: TGTGCCAGCAGTGAACCTCCTCCGGGGGGGAATGAGCAGTTCTTC; cdr3_aa: CASSEPPPGGNEQFF
j_call: TRBJ2-4; v_call: TRBV7-9; clone_size: many; d_call: NA; cdr3_nt: TGTGCCAGCAGCTCCCTCGGAGACATTCAGTACTTC; cdr3_aa: CASSSLGDIQYF
j_call: TRBJ2-5; v_call: TRBV5-8; clone_size: many; d_call: NA; cdr3_nt: TGTGCCAGCAGCTTGGCTGGGAGGATCGAAGAGACCCAGTACTTC; cdr3_aa: CASSLAGRIEETQYF
j_call: TRBJ2-5; v_call: TRBV19; clone_size: many; d_call: TRBD2; cdr3_nt: TGTGCCAGTAGTTTTGCGGGGGGGGGGGAGACCCAGTACTTC; cdr3_aa: CASSFAGGGETQYF
j_call: TRBJ2-4; v_call: TRBV20-1; clone_size: once; d_call: TRBD2; cdr3_nt: TGCAGTGCCCTGAGCGGGGGGGCCTCCATTCAGTACTTC; cdr3_aa: CSALSGGASIQYF
j_call: TRBJ2-3; v_call: TRBV6-1; clone_size: NA; d_call: NA; cdr3_nt: TGTGCCAGCAGTCTTCTACCTGGCACAGATACGCAGTATTTT; cdr3_aa: CASSLLPGTDTQYF
j_call: TRBJ1-2; v_call: TRBV7-8; clone_size: NA; d_call: NA; cdr3_nt: TGTGCCAGCAGCGCTGACAGTAACTATGGCTACACCTTC; cdr3_aa: CASSADSNYGYTF
j_call: TRBJ2-3; v_call: TRBV11-3; clone_size: NA; d_call: TRBD2; cdr3_nt: TGTGCCAGCAGCCCCCGGGGGGGCCGCACAGATACGCAGTATTTT; cdr3_aa: CASSPRGGRTDTQYF
j_call: TRBJ2-7; v_call: TRBV24-1; clone_size: NA; d_call: NA; cdr3_nt: TGTGCCACCAGTGATTATCCGTGCTCCTACGAGCAGTACTTC; cdr3_aa: CATSDYPCSYEQYF
j_call: TRBJ2-5; v_call: TRBV7-2; clone_size: NA; d_call: NA; cdr3_nt: TGTGCCAGCACCCCAGCTAGGCAAGAGACCCAGTACTTC; cdr3_aa: CASTPARQETQYF
j_call: TRBJ1-6; v_call: TRBV12-3/TRBV12-4; clone_size: NA; d_call: TRBD1; cdr3_nt: TGTGCCAGCAGTTTATTTGCCCGGGACAGGGGGTATCAGAATTCACCCCTCCACTTT; cdr3_aa: CASSLFARDRGYQNSPLHF
j_call: TRBJ2-7; v_call: TRBV20-1; clone_size: few; d_call: NA; cdr3_nt: TGCAGTGCTGAGCAGGCTAGTGCGAGCTACGAGCAGTACTTC; cdr3_aa: CSAEQASASYEQYF
j_call: TRBJ2-3; v_call: TRBV4-1; clone_size: NA; d_call: TRBD2; cdr3_nt: TGCGCCAGCAGCCAAGATCTGACTAGCCCAGGCACAGATACGCAGTATTTT; cdr3_aa: CASSQDLTSPGTDTQYF
j_call: TRBJ2-7; v_call: TRBV6-5; clone_size: many; d_call: NA; cdr3_nt: TGTGCCAGCAGCCAACCTCAGGACTACGAGCAGTACTTC; cdr3_aa: CASSQPQDYEQYF
j_call: TRBJ2-1; v_call: TRBV5-4; clone_size: NA; d_call: NA; cdr3_nt: TGTGCCAGCAGCTTGGTTGCGGGGTCGATTTTCGAGCAGTTCTTC; cdr3_aa: CASSLVAGSIFEQFF
j_call: TRBJ2-7; v_call: TRBV7-9; clone_size: many; d_call: NA; cdr3_nt: TGTGCCAGCAGCTTAGCAGGGGTTGGGGAGCAGTACTTC; cdr3_aa: CASSLAGVGEQYF
j_call: TRBJ2-3; v_call: TRBV24-1; clone_size: few; d_call: NA; cdr3_nt: TGTGCCACCAGAAAGGGCCTAGGGGATACGCAGTATTTT; cdr3_aa: CATRKGLGDTQYF
j_call: TRBJ2-7; v_call: TRBV5-5; clone_size: many; d_call: TRBD1; cdr3_nt: TGTGCCAGCAGCTTAGGACAGGGTATCGCCTACGAGCAGTACTTC; cdr3_aa: CASSLGQGIAYEQYF
j_call: TRBJ2-1; v_call: TRBV5-1; clone_size: NA; d_call: TRBD2; cdr3_nt: TGCGCCAGCAGCTTGCAGTCTAGCGGGAGGAGTGAGCAGTTCTTC; cdr3_aa: CASSLQSSGRSEQFF
j_call: TRBJ2-7; v_call: TRBV6-5; clone_size: NA; d_call: NA; cdr3_nt: TGTGCCAGCAGTTACCGTCTCTCATCCGCGGGCTACGAGCAGTACTTC; cdr3_aa: CASSYRLSSAGYEQYF